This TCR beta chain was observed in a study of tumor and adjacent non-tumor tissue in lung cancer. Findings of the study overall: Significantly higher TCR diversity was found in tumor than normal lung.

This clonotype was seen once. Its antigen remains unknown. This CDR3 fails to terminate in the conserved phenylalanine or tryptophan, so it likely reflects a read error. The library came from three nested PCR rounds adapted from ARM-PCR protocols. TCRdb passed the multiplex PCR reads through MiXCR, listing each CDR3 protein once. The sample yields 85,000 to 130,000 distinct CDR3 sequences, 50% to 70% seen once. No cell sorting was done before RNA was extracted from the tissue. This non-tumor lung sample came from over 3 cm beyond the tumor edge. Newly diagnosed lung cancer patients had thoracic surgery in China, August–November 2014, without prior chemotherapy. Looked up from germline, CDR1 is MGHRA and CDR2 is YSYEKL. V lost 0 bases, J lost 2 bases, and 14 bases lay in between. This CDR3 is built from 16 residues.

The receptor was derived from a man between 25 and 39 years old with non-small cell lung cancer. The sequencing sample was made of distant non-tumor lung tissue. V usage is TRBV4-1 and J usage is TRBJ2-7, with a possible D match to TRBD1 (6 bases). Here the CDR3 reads CASSQDEMGQAYEQYL. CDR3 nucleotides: TGCGCCAGCAGCCAAGATGAGATGGGACAAGCCTACGAGCAGTACCTC.